Each of the 2 T cell receptor beta chains below was sequenced from the same sample in a study of radiation and T cells in renal cell carcinoma. As to time point: baseline pretreatment blood. The treatment is: 15 Gy SBRT to primary tumor, nephrectomy 4 weeks later. Using immunoSEQ multiplex PCR, the repertoire was profiled, and TCRdb retains in-frame clones only, with some absent. In the table there are around 64,000 clones, 60% to 85% of which are singletons. The sample consisted of blood, taken from a patient whose treatment included radiotherapy and nephrectomy. Receptors were obtained from a man aged 55 to 70 with renal cell carcinoma.

The V call is TRBV19, the J call TRBJ1-2; tentative D call: TRBD1 (6 bases). CDR3 size: 17 residues. Germline V gene sequence: CDR1 LNHDA, CDR2 SQIVND (reference sequence). Trimming removed 4 bases from V and 3 bases from J, with 21 bases in between. The CDR3 is CASSTFQGGLYDYGYTF. The CDR3, as DNA: TGTGCCAGTAGTACTTTTCAAGGGGGTCTTTACGACTATGGCTACACCTTC. Looking up the rest from reference TRBV19 and TRBJ1-2 gives the full variable domain: DGGITQSPKYLFRKEGQNVTLSCEQNLNHDAMYWYRQDPGQGLRLIYYSQIVNDFQKGDIAEGYSVSREKKESFPLTVTSAQKNPTAFYLCASSTFQGGLYDYGYTFGSGTRLTVV.

The V gene is TRBV9, the J gene TRBJ2-3; 13 bases are shared with TRBD2. V shed 3 bases, J shed 0 bases, and the junction held 4 bases outside the gene matches. Looked up from germline, CDR1 is SGDLS and CDR2 is YYNGEE. The CDR3 has 17 residues. CDR3 in DNA: TGTGCCAGCAGCGCGACTAGCGGGAGGTCTAGCACAGATACGCAGTATTTT. It translates to CASSATSGRSSTDTQYF.